A single sample is the source of the 23 T cell receptor beta chains below, sequenced in a study of breast tumors, draining lymph nodes, adjacent tissues. A single record per CDR3 protein comes from TCRdb applying MiXCR to the multiplex PCR reads. Among more than 15,000 distinct CDR3 sequences, around two fifths were seen once, and the ten largest hold 15% to 20%. Material for sequencing was breast tumor tissue. Receptors originate from a female donor with breast cancer. Some clones in this sample may be carry-over from other donors' samples.

The chain recombines TRBV7-2 with TRBJ2-2; D remains ambiguous. The CDR3 loop spans 13 amino acids. Germline V lookup: CDR1 SGHTA, CDR2 FQGNSA. Between the trimmed V and J ends, which lost 5 bases and 4 bases, there was a span of 8 bases. The CDR3 spells CASSPSSTGELFF. The CDR3 bases are TGTGCCAGCAGCCCATCGAGCACCGGGGAGCTGTTTTTT.

A single count supports this clonotype. The chain has TRBV20-1 and TRBJ1-4; 10 nucleotides line up with TRBD1. V lost 4 bases, J lost 0 bases, and 5 bases stayed unmatched. This CDR3 contains 16 residues. Germline CDR1 is DFQATT and CDR2 is SNEGSKA (reference sequence). The DNA of the CDR3 is TGCAGTGCTAAAACCGGGACAGGGGCAACTAATGAAAAACTGTTTTTT. Its protein product is CSAKTGTGATNEKLFF.

A note on this clonotype: One end of the junction does not line up with germline, which may come from a read error. The CDR3 coding sequence is TGTGCCAGTAGTATGTTAGGGTATGGGAGCAGTCAGCCCCAGCATTTT. It translates to CASSMLGYGSSQPQHF. The chain links TRBV19 to TRBJ1-5, with no clear D. Germline V gene lookup returns CDR1 LNHDA and CDR2 SQIVND (reference sequence). CDR3 length: 16 amino acids.

Many counts were recorded for this clonotype. This chain connects TRBV4-1 to TRBJ2-1; D is possibly TRBD1 (6 bases). Germline CDR1 is MGHRA and CDR2 is YSYEKL. V was clipped by 3 bases and J by 8 bases, with 11 bases between them. The CDR3 is 13 amino acids. In DNA form, the CDR3 reads TGCGCCAGCAGCCACGTGGACAGCCATGAGCAGTTCTTC. It yields the protein CASSHVDSHEQFF.

This clonotype came up a few times. The chain carries TRBV29-1 and TRBJ1-2; D remains unclear. V lost 6 bases and J lost 3, with 8 bases in between. The CDR3 consists of 11 residues. Per germline, CDR1 SQVTM and CDR2 ANQGSEA. CDR3 loop: CSVLEDYGYTF. DNA of the CDR3: TGCAGCGTCTTGGAGGACTATGGCTACACCTTC.

On this clonotype itself: This may come from a read error, since a much larger clone is one base off. V is TRBV4-1 and J is TRBJ1-2, with a weak D call TRBD1 (6 bases). The germline CDR1 and CDR2 sequences are MGHRA and YSYEKL. The CDR3 covers 11 residues. The CDR3 coding sequence is TGCGCCTCGGCGGGGGGCCATGGCCACACCTTC. It yields the protein CASAGGHGHTF.

In this sample, this clonotype turned up many times. The CDR3 DNA reads as TGCAGTGCAATTAGCGGGAGGGGCCACAATGAGCAGTTCTTC. Its translation: CSAISGRGHNEQFF. V is TRBV20-1 and J is TRBJ2-1, with 11 bases that match TRBD2. V lost 6 bases and J lost 5; bases outside the gene matches: 6. Germline CDR1 and CDR2: DFQATT and SNEGSKA (reference sequence). The CDR3 covers 14 residues.

This clonotype was seen many times. V and J are TRBV29-1 and TRBJ1-4, with D maybe TRBD1 (5 bases). V dropped 4 bases and J dropped 0 bases, with 18 bases sitting between them. This CDR3 is built from 17 residues. CDR1 and CDR2 (germline): SQVTM, ANQGSEA. The CDR3 reads CSVVVRDRVATNEKLFF. DNA of the CDR3: TGCAGCGTTGTTGTTCGGGACCGAGTTGCAACTAATGAAAAACTGTTTTTT.

With regard to this clonotype: Sequence at one end of the junction differs from germline and may be a read error. This chain connects TRBV7-8 to TRBJ2-1, with 14 positions matching TRBD2. This CDR3 comprises 15 residues. Per the germline V gene, CDR1 is SGHVS and CDR2 is FQNEAQ. CDR3 loop: CASSHGTSGSNEQLF. Here the CDR3 DNA reads TGTGCCAGCAGCCACGGGACTAGCGGGAGCAATGAGCAGCTCTTC.

This chain connects TRBV9 to TRBJ2-7; no firm D call. V was trimmed by 3 bases and J by 5 bases, leaving 15 bases between them. The CDR3 has 14 residues. In germline, CDR1 is SGDLS, CDR2 YYNGEE. This CDR3 is CASSDLWGSNEQYF. In nucleotides, the CDR3 is TGTGCCAGCAGCGATTTATGGGGATCCAACGAGCAGTACTTC.

V and J are TRBV6-6 and TRBJ2-7, with D perhaps assigned TRBD1 or TRBD2 (5 bases each). Trimming left V 6 bases short and J 4 bases short, with 16 bases between. Germline V lookup: CDR1 MNHNY, CDR2 SVGAGI (reference sequence). The CDR3 has 14 residues. This CDR3 is CASSISGDGYEQYF. The CDR3 nucleotides are TGTGCCAGCAGCATTTCCGGGGACGGATACGAGCAGTACTTC.

This clonotype was detected many times. The CDR3 DNA reads TGTGCCACCAGCCCCGACTTTGGGGGGTTCCAAGAGACCCAGTACTTC. Protein sequence: CATSPDFGGFQETQYF. The V and J genes are TRBV15 and TRBJ2-5; a weak D match, TRBD2 (6 bases). Germline loops: CDR1 LNHNV, CDR2 YYDKDF (reference sequence). V was trimmed by 5 bases and J by 1 base, leaving 17 bases between them. This CDR3 has 16 amino acids.

This clonotype was seen ten or more times. An end of the junction does not agree with germline; a read error may underlie this. The CDR3 bases are TGTGCCGGCAGACTCTCATTCGGGACGGCTAGCACAGATACGCAGTATTTT. Its protein product is CAGRLSFGTASTDTQYF. The chain carries TRBV25-1 and TRBJ2-3; D is possibly TRBD1 or TRBD2 (5 bases each). CDR3 length: 17 residues. CDR1 is MGHDK, CDR2 SYGVNS, per germline.

This clonotype was counted at least ten times. The V call is TRBV24-1, the J call TRBJ2-7, with 9 positions matching TRBD2. V dropped 9 bases and J dropped 1; count of bases not matched to a gene: 3. The CDR3 consists of 13 residues. Germline V CDR1 and CDR2: KGHDR, SFDVKD. The CDR3 protein is CATALAGSYEQYF. The CDR3 DNA sequence: TGTGCCACCGCGCTAGCGGGGTCCTACGAGCAGTACTTC.

This clonotype has ten or more counts. The gene calls are TRBV3-1 and TRBJ1-6; 7 nucleotides match TRBD1. Germline trimming cut 5 bases from V and 8 bases from J; bases unmatched to any gene: 9. The V gene's germline CDR1 is LGHDT and CDR2 YNNKEL (reference sequence). The CDR3 spans 15 residues. The DNA of the CDR3 is TGTGCCAGCAGCGGACGACAGGGTATGCATTCACCCCTCCACTTT. Its translation is CASSGRQGMHSPLHF.

This chain connects TRBV7-2 to TRBJ2-7; 8 bases fit TRBD2. CDR3 length equals 14 residues. Germline V gene sequence: CDR1 SGHTA, CDR2 FQGNSA. Trimming at V came to 5 bases and at J to 2 bases, leaving 5 bases not matched to a gene. CDR3 nucleotide sequence: TGTGCCAGCAGCCGGACTAGCACGGCCTACGAGCAGTACTTC. It is translated as CASSRTSTAYEQYF.

This clonotype was seen ten or more times. A much larger clone lies one base from this, so it may be a read error. CDR3 in DNA: TGTGCCCGCAGTTACAGGGAAGCGGAGACCCAGTACTTC. Its protein product is CARSYREAETQYF. The J gene is TRBJ2-5, the V gene TRBV6-2 or TRBV6-3, with a possible D match to TRBD1 (6 bases). Per the germline V gene, CDR1 is MNHEY and CDR2 is SVGEGT. The CDR3 loop spans 13 amino acids.

This clonotype was observed at least ten times. The rearrangement joins TRBV12-5 to TRBJ2-6; D is undetermined. The CDR3 extends over 13 amino acids. V lost 3 bases to trimming and J lost 0 bases, with 0 bases between them. Germline CDR1 and CDR2: LGHNT and FRNRAP. The CDR3: CASGFSGANVLTF. CDR3 sequence (DNA): TGTGCTAGTGGTTTCTCTGGGGCCAACGTCCTGACTTTC.

This clonotype was observed a few times. This could be a read error, since a much larger clone is one nucleotide away. The CDR3 spells CASSPVGAGAHNEQFF. As DNA, the CDR3 is TGTGCCAGCAGCCCTGTGGGCGCGGGGGCCCACAATGAGCAGTTCTTC. V is TRBV5-4 and J is TRBJ2-1; D is possibly TRBD2 (7 bases). The CDR3 has 16 amino acids. Trimming shortened V by 4 bases and J by 5 bases, and 19 bases separated the two germline ends. The V gene's germline CDR1 is SGHNT and CDR2 YYREEE (reference sequence).

This clonotype was observed at least ten times. This chain uses TRBV2 with TRBJ1-2, with 10 nucleotides matching TRBD1. V gave up 10 bases and J gave up 6 bases; unmatched junction bases: 17. CDR1 and CDR2 (germline): SNHLY, FYNNEI. The CDR3 has 16 residues. CDR3 DNA: TGTGCCACCCTACTAGAAAGGGACAGGGGTATTGATGGCTACACCTTC. Amino acids: CATLLERDRGIDGYTF.

This clonotype was observed many times. This rearrangement joins TRBV11-2 to TRBJ2-7; 8 bases line up with TRBD1. This CDR3 comprises 15 residues. Trimming removed 7 bases from V and 4 bases from J; junction bases left unmatched: 12. Germline assignment: CDR1 SGHAT and CDR2 FQNNGV. The CDR3 DNA is TGTGCCAGCAACTTGGGTCAGGGGGCGAGGTACGAGCAGTACTTC. This gives the protein CASNLGQGARYEQYF.

This clonotype was detected ten times or more. The CDR3 DNA sequence: TGTGCCAGCAGCGTAGGATCGGGGACCCTCTACGAGCAGTACTTC. It codes for CASSVGSGTLYEQYF. The gene calls are TRBV9 and TRBJ2-7; D tentatively reads TRBD1 or TRBD2 (5 bases each). Trimming took off 0 bases at V and 3 bases at J, with 13 bases between the two ends. The CDR3 consists of 15 residues. Germline-derived CDR1 and CDR2 are SGDLS and YYNGEE. Full variable domain (missing parts from reference TRBV9 and TRBJ2-7): DSGVTQTPKHLITATGQRVTLRCSPRSGDLSVYWYQQSLDQGLQFLIQYYNGEERAKGNILERFSAQQFPDLHSELNLSSLELGDSALYFCASSVGSGTLYEQYFGPGTRLTVT.

Regarding this clonotype: The final CDR3 position lacks the conserved phenylalanine or tryptophan, pointing to a likely read error. No DNA is shown, since the ends of the CDR3 on it are uncertain; the CDR3 is the one TCRdb lists. The CDR3 here is CASSRSPRGNYGYPL. J is TRBJ1-2 and V is TRBV2; the table's TRBD1 call for D was not verified on the DNA. The germline V gene has CDR1 SNHLY and CDR2 FYNNEI. The CDR3 extends over 15 residues, inclusive of both ends.